A single sample gave rise to the 23 T cell receptor beta chains below, sequenced in a study of vaccination effects on CD4 cells after COVID-19. Scientists isolated CD4+ T cells after a roughly nine-day culture period ended. Their antigens remain unidentified. Sequencing was performed with immunoSEQ multiplex PCR; in TCRdb, only in-frame clones are kept and a portion is missing. The sample records over 45,000 clones, 65% to 80% being singletons. The source material was CD4+ T cells from PBMCs cultured without peptide, sampled before COVID-19 vaccination. These TCRs come from a human donor who received a COVID-19 vaccine.

J is TRBJ2-3 and V is TRBV11-2; 8 nucleotides agree with TRBD1. With V trimmed by 0 bases and J by 12 bases, 5 bases remained unmatched. The CDR3 has 13 amino acids. Germline CDR1 is SGHAT and CDR2 is FQNNGV. CDR3 sequence: CASSLEPAGGQYF. CDR3 in DNA: TGTGCCAGCAGCTTAGAACCGGCAGGGGGCCAGTATTTT.

This rearrangement joins TRBV28 to TRBJ1-4; no clear D gene. The CDR3 sequence is 14 residues long. Per germline, CDR1 MDHEN and CDR2 SYDVKM. V lost 5 bases and J 7 bases, leaving 14 bases between the germline ends. CDR3 sequence reads: CASSVLGKGEKLFF. The CDR3 nucleotides read TGTGCCAGCAGTGTATTGGGGAAAGGTGAAAAACTGTTTTTT.

About this clone itself: The same CDR3 can be traced to other DNA sequences in this sample. V usage is TRBV9 and J usage is TRBJ2-5; D possibly corresponds to TRBD1 (5 bases). Trimming removed 4 bases from V and 4 bases from J, with 5 bases in between. CDR1 SGDLS and CDR2 YYNGEE come from the germline V gene. The length of the CDR3 is 11 residues. The DNA for the CDR3 is TGTGCCAGCAGCAGGGGAGAGACCCAGTACTTC. Protein sequence: CASSRGETQYF.

This clone occurred once. The chain recombines TRBV5-1 with TRBJ1-2, with D perhaps TRBD1 (5 bases). Germline V CDR1 and CDR2: SGHRS, YFSETQ. The CDR3 length is 17 residues. The ends were cut back, 4 bases at V and 4 bases at J, with 23 bases in the middle. CDR3 in DNA: TGCGCCAGCAGCCGAACTCCGGGGGACCCCGCGGTCTATGGCTACACCTTC. Translation: CASSRTPGDPAVYGYTF.

This clone has a single count. The rearrangement links TRBV7-8 to TRBJ2-7; 8 nucleotides align to TRBD1. CDR1 SGHVS and CDR2 FQNEAQ come from the germline V gene. J gave up 4 bases and V 7 bases, and 6 bases lay outside the gene matches. The CDR3 covers 13 residues. The CDR3 reads CASTNHRGYEQYF. CDR3 in DNA: TGTGCCAGCACCAATCACAGGGGGTACGAGCAGTACTTC.

V usage is TRBV5-6 and J usage is TRBJ1-2, with D possibly TRBD1 on 5 matching bases. CDR3 size: 14 residues. CDR1 and CDR2 from the germline V gene are SGHDT and YYEEEE. V lost 1 base and J lost 3, with 10 bases in between. The CDR3 DNA follows: TGTGCCAGCAGCTTGACAGGCGACCACTATGGCTACACCTTC. It specifies CASSLTGDHYGYTF.

There are a few counts of this clone. V is TRBV4-1 and J is TRBJ1-4; D remains ambiguous. Trimming took 1 base from V and 4 from J, leaving 16 bases between them. CDR3 size: 17 residues. Germline V CDR1 and CDR2: MGHRA, YSYEKL. CDR3 sequence reads: CASSQGEPTRVNEKLFF. The CDR3 DNA sequence: TGCGCCAGCAGCCAAGGGGAACCGACAAGAGTTAATGAAAAACTGTTTTTT.

This clone was found a few times. The chain has TRBV19 and TRBJ2-1; 7 bases fit TRBD2. Germline V lookup: CDR1 LNHDA, CDR2 SQIVND (reference sequence). J gave up 1 base and V 6 bases, and 3 bases lay outside the gene matches. CDR3 length: 14 amino acids. CDR3 residues: CASRIGGSYNEQFF. The DNA of the CDR3 is TGTGCCAGTAGAATCGGGGGGTCCTACAATGAGCAGTTCTTC.

The chain has TRBV7-8 and TRBJ2-7; 9 nucleotides line up with TRBD1. The germline CDR1 and CDR2 sequences are SGHVS and FQNEAQ. The CDR3 totals 14 residues. With 5 bases clipped from V and 2 bases from J, the junction kept 4 bases outside the gene matches. The CDR3 DNA follows: TGTGCCAGCAGCCCCCGGACAGGGGCCTACGAGCAGTACTTC. This encodes CASSPRTGAYEQYF.

The chain has TRBV2 and TRBJ1-2; TRBD1 matches 12 bases. Germline trimming cut 4 bases from V and 6 bases from J; bases unmatched to any gene: 6. Germline CDR1 SNHLY, CDR2 FYNNEI. CDR3 length: 15 residues. The CDR3: CASSGGTGGAHGYTF. The CDR3 DNA follows: TGTGCCAGCAGTGGGGGGACAGGGGGCGCACATGGCTACACCTTC.

In this sample, this clone turned up once. The chain uses TRBV11-2 and TRBJ2-7; no clear D gene. This CDR3 comprises 16 residues. V shed 2 bases and J shed 0 bases, with 14 bases lying between them. Germline CDR1 SGHAT, CDR2 FQNNGV. CDR3 region: CASSLSQTLSSYEQYF. DNA of the CDR3: TGTGCCAGCAGCTTATCACAGACACTATCCTCCTACGAGCAGTACTTC.

J is TRBJ2-3 and V is TRBV7-3; D gene unclear. The CDR3 covers 13 residues. Trimming left V 5 bases short and J 10 bases short, with 16 bases between. CDR1 is SGHTA and CDR2 is FQGTGA in the germline V gene. The CDR3 region is CASSASSSAAQYF. Here the CDR3 DNA reads TGTGCCAGCAGCGCGTCGTCCTCGGCGGCGCAGTATTTT.

This clone was observed a few times. The chain joins TRBV4-1 to TRBJ2-2, with D hard to call. The CDR3 sequence is 18 residues long. Looked up from germline, CDR1 is MGHRA and CDR2 is YSYEKL. The V end was cut by 1 base, the J end by 6 bases, with 21 bases between. CDR3 loop: CASSQASGFGLGSGELFF. CDR3 bases: TGCGCCAGCAGCCAAGCGTCTGGGTTCGGCTTGGGGTCCGGGGAGCTGTTTTTT.

The rearrangement joins TRBV28 to TRBJ1-5, with D unclear. This CDR3 region has 18 residues. From germline, CDR1 is MDHEN and CDR2 SYDVKM. V gave up 6 bases and J gave up 0 bases, with 21 bases separating them. The CDR3 is CASSQMGSWQYSNQPQHF. The CDR3 nucleotides are TGTGCCAGCAGCCAGATGGGTAGCTGGCAGTATAGCAATCAGCCCCAGCATTTT.

The rearrangement uses TRBV27 and TRBJ1-2; 10 bases agree with TRBD1. This CDR3 is 14 amino acids long. Germline V CDR1 and CDR2: MNHEY, SMNVEV (reference sequence). V shed 5 bases, J shed 10 bases, and the junction held 10 bases outside the gene matches. In nucleotides, the CDR3 is TGTGCCAGCAGTCCACGACCGGGACAGGGGTCCTACACCTTC. The encoded protein is CASSPRPGQGSYTF.

This clone was observed a handful of times. The chain combines TRBV11-2 with TRBJ1-6, with 9 positions matching TRBD1. The V segment lost 6 bases and the J segment 6 bases; nucleotides outside the gene matches: 3. Germline-derived CDR1 and CDR2 are SGHAT and FQNNGV. The CDR3 is 14 residues long. In nucleotides, the CDR3 is TGTGCCAGCAGGCCGGGACAGGGTAATTCACCCCTCCACTTT. As protein: CASRPGQGNSPLHF.

This clone was detected only a few times. The chain recombines TRBV4-1 with TRBJ2-1; D may be TRBD2 (6 bases). V was cut by 0 bases and J by 8 bases, with 8 bases left in between. Germline values: CDR1 MGHRA, CDR2 YSYEKL. The CDR3 contains 13 residues. The CDR3 is CASSQEVADEQFF. The CDR3 bases are TGCGCCAGCAGCCAAGAGGTAGCGGATGAGCAGTTCTTC.

The chain uses TRBV19 and TRBJ2-2; D remains ambiguous. Trimming removed 4 bases from V and 1 base from J, with 10 bases in between. This CDR3 contains 15 residues. The germline gives CDR1 LNHDA, CDR2 SQIVND (reference sequence). CDR3 protein: CASSSRHENTGELFF. The CDR3, as DNA: TGTGCCAGTAGTAGTCGGCACGAGAACACCGGGGAGCTGTTTTTT.

The J gene is TRBJ2-1, the V gene TRBV4-3; D unclear. Looked up from germline, CDR1 is LGHNA and CDR2 is YSLEER. V was trimmed by 1 base and J by 5 bases, leaving 9 bases between them. This CDR3 contains 14 residues. CDR3 protein: CASSQVGPNNEQFF. The CDR3 DNA follows: TGCGCCAGCAGCCAAGTCGGGCCTAACAATGAGCAGTTCTTC.

V gene TRBV5-4 combines with J gene TRBJ1-2, with 8 bases aligning to TRBD1. The V and J ends lost 4 bases and 4 bases, in that order; junction bases with no gene match: 12. The CDR3 contains 16 residues. Germline V gene lookup returns CDR1 SGHNT and CDR2 YYREEE (reference sequence). The CDR3 loop is CASSLPRTGPGYGYTF. CDR3 bases: TGTGCCAGCAGCCTCCCACGGACAGGGCCCGGCTATGGCTACACCTTC.

This chain links TRBV6-2 or TRBV6-3 with TRBJ1-2; D is unresolved. The length of the CDR3 is 17 residues. CDR1 is MNHEY and CDR2 is SVGEGT in the germline V gene. Between the trimmed V and J ends, which lost 0 bases and 4 bases, there was a span of 18 bases. The CDR3 coding sequence is TGTGCCAGCAGTTACTCCGCCAACCGGGCCGGCATCTATGGCTACACCTTC. The encoded protein is CASSYSANRAGIYGYTF.

The chain uses TRBV19 and TRBJ2-7; 7 bases line up with TRBD2. V shed 6 bases, J shed 1 base, and the junction held 6 bases outside the gene matches. From germline, CDR1 is LNHDA and CDR2 SQIVND (reference sequence). The CDR3 covers 14 residues. The CDR3 DNA reads as TGTGCCAGTAGCCAAGCGGGACTTTCCTACGAGCAGTACTTC. Translated, it gives CASSQAGLSYEQYF.

This chain connects TRBV10-3 to TRBJ1-2; perhaps TRBD1 as D (5 bases). The germline V gene has CDR1 ENHRY and CDR2 SYGVKD. The CDR3 sequence is 13 residues long. Trimming stripped 3 bases from V and 6 bases from J, with 11 bases between. The CDR3 nucleotides read TGTGCCATCAGTGACGGCGGGGGAGATGGCTACACCTTC. Its translation: CAISDGGGDGYTF.